This T cell receptor (beta chain) was retrieved from a study of cytomegalovirus exposure and HLA in healthy donors. Overall study results and limits: The listing of 150 to 200 TCR beta chains classed them as cytomegalovirus-associated.

Germline V CDR1 and CDR2: DFQATT, SNEGSKA (reference sequence). V was pared by 5 bases and J by 7 bases, with 2 bases of the junction left unmatched. The CDR3 contains 11 residues. As for this clone: Its antigen remains unknown.

PCR was performed using 60 Vbeta and 13 Jbeta primers. Clones were read by immunoSEQ multiplex PCR, and TCRdb kept only the in-frame ones, dropping some. The sample has some 77,000 clones; around 79% are singletons. The source is a man under 40 in good health and CMV-seronegative. The chain couples TRBV20-1 to TRBJ2-1; TRBD2 matches at 7 bases. Material for sequencing was PBMCs. The CDR3 is CSAALANEQFF. The CDR3 DNA follows: TGCAGTGCTGCACTAGCGAATGAGCAGTTCTTC.